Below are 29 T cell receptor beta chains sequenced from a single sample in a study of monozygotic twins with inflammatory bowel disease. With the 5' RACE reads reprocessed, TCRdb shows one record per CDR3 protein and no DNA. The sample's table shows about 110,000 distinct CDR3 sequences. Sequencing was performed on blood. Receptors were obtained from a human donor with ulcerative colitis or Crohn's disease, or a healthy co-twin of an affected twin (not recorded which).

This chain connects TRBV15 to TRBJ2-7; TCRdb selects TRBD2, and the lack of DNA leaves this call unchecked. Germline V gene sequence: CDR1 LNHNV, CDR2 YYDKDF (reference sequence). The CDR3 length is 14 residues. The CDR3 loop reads CATGIRAGVSEQYF. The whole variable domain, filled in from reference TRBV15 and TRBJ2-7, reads DAMVIQNPRYQVTQFGKPVTLSCSQTLNHNVMYWYQQKSSQAPKLLFHYYDKDFNNEADTPDNFQSRRPNTSFCFLDIRSPGLGDTAMYLCATGIRAGVSEQYFGPGTRLTVT.

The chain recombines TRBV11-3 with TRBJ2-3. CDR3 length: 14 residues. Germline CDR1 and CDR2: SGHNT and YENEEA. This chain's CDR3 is CASSLGSITDTQYF. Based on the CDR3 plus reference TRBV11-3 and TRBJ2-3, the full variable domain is EAGVVQSPRYKIIEKKQPVAFWCNPISGHNTLYWYLQNLGQGPELLIRYENEEAVDDSQLPKDRFSAERLKGVDSTLKIQPAELGDSAVYLCASSLGSITDTQYFGPGTRLTVL.

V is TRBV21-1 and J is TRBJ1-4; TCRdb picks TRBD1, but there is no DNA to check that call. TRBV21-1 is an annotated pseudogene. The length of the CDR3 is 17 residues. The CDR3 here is CASSNFHRQKTNEKLFF.

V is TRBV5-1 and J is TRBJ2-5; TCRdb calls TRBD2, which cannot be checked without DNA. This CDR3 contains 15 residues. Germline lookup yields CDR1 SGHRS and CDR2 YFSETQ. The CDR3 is CASRIAGTSEETQYF. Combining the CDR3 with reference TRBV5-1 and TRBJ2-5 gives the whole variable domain KAGVTQTPRYLIKTRGQQVTLSCSPISGHRSVSWYQQTPGQGLQFLFEYFSETQRNKGNFPGRFSGRQFSNSRSEMNVSTLELGDSALYLCASRIAGTSEETQYFGPGTRLLVL.

CDR3 sequence: CASSLLGDYGYTF. The chain joins TRBV5-1 to TRBJ1-2; TCRdb returns TRBD1, unconfirmable since there is no DNA. This CDR3 has 13 residues. Germline CDR1 and CDR2: SGHRS and YFSETQ.

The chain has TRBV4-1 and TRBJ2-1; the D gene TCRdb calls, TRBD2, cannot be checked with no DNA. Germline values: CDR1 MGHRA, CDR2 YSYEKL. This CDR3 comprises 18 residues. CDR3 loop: CASSPTPTSPLGCNEQFF.

CDR3 loop: CSALSGAYSNQPQHF. The rearrangement joins TRBV20-1 to TRBJ1-5; without DNA, the TCRdb call of TRBD1 cannot be checked. The germline V gene encodes CDR1 DFQATT and CDR2 SNEGSKA (reference sequence). The CDR3 contains 15 residues.

CDR3: CATSDPWTSGIKDEQFF. This sequence joins TRBV24-1 and TRBJ2-1; the TCRdb call, TRBD2, lacks DNA for checking. The germline gives CDR1 KGHDR, CDR2 SFDVKD. The CDR3 is 17 residues long.

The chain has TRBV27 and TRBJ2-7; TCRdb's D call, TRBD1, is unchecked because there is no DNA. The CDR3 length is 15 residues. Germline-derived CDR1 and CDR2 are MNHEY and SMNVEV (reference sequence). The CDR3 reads CASSFEDSSIYEQYF.

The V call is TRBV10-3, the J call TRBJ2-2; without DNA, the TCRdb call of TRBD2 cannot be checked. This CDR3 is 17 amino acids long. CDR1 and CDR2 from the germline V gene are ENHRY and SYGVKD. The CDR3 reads CAISRPERAANTGELFF.

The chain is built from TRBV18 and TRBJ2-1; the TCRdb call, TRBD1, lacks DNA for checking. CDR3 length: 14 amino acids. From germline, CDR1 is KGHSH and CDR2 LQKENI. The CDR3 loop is CASSPGQEYNEQFF.

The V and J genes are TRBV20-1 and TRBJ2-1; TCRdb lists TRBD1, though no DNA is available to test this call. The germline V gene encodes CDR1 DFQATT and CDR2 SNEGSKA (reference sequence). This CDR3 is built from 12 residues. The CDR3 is CSASKQGNEQFF.

CDR3 in amino acids: CSAGPGTSGYEQYF. J is TRBJ2-7 and V is TRBV20-1; as DNA is missing, the TRBD2 call by TCRdb cannot be tested. This CDR3 region has 14 residues. Per germline, CDR1 DFQATT and CDR2 SNEGSKA (reference sequence).

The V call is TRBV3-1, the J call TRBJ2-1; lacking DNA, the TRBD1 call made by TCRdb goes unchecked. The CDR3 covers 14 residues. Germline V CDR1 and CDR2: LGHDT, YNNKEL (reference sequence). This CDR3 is CASSHRDVHNEQFF.

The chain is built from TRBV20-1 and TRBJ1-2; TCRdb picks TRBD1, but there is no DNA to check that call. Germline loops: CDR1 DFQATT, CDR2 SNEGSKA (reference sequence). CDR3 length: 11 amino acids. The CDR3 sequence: CSARTGYGYTF.

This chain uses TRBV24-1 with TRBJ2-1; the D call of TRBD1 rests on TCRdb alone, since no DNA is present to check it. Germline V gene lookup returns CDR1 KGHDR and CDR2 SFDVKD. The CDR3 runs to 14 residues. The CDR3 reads CATSDPSGPNEQFF.

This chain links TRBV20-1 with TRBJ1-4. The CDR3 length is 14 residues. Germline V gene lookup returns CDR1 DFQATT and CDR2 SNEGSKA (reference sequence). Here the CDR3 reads CSASPLGTNEKLFF.

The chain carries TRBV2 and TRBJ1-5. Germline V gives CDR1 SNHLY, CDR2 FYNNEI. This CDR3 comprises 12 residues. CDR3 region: CASSGARQPQHF.

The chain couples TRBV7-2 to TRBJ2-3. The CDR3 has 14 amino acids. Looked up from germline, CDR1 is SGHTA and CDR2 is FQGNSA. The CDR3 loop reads CASSFDFIADTQYF.

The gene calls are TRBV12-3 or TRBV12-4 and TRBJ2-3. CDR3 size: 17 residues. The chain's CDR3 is CASSFEGQLGSGDTQYF.

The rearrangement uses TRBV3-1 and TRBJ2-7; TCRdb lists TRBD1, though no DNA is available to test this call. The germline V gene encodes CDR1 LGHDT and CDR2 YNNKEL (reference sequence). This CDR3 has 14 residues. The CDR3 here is CASSQDRDGYEQYF.

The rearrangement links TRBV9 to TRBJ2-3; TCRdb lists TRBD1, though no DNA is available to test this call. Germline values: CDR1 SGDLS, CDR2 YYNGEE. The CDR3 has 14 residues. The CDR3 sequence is CASSPLQGTDTQYF.

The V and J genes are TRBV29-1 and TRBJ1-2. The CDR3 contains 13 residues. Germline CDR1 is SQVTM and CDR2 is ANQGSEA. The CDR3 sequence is CSVVASDNYGYTF.

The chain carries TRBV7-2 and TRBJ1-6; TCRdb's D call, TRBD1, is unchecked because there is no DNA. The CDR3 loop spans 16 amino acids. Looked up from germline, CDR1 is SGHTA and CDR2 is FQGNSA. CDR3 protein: CASNPQPGASNSPLHF.

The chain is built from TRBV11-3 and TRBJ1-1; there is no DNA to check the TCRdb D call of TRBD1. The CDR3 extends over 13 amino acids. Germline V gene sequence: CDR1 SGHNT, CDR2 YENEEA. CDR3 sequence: CASSATGDTEAFF.

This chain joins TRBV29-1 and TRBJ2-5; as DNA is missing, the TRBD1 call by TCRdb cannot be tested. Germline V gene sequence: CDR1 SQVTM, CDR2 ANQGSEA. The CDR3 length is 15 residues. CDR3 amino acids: CSVGRGTGAQETQYF.

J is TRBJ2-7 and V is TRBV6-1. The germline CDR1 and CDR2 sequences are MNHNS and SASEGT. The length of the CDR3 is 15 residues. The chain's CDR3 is CASTRTGRGSYEQYF.

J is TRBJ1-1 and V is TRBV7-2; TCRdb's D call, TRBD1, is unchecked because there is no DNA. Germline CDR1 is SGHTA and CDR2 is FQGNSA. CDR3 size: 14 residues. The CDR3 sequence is CASSRDGKGTEAFF.

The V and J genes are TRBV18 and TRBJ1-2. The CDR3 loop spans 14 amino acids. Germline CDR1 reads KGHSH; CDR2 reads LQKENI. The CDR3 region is CASSPPSQRYGYTF.